The rows below give T cell receptor beta chains drawn from one sample of a study of blood T cell repertoires in COVID-19. The assay was immunoSEQ multiplex PCR, and TCRdb's table has in-frame clones only and misses some. The sample includes 250,000 to 400,000 clones, 85% to 90% seen only once; the top ten take under 3.5%. The sample taken for sequencing was peripheral blood. The receptors here all came from a woman aged 25 to 45 with COVID-19, enrolled during active disease. Each CDR3 is given with its conserved first and last residue. The order of the fields is D gene, V gene, clone size, J gene, CDR3 protein, CDR3 DNA. D genes are given only for firm matches. Size is omitted from some rows. Given values are once, few, many or a class for expanded clones.

d_gene: .; v_gene: TRBV2; abundance: .; j_gene: TRBJ1-5; CDR3aa: CASSESTGLQPQHF; CDR3nt: TGTGCCAGCAGTGAAAGTACAGGTCTCCAGCCCCAGCATTTT
d_gene: TRBD1; v_gene: TRBV11-2; abundance: .; j_gene: TRBJ1-2; CDR3aa: CASSRTGGPYGYTF; CDR3nt: TGTGCCAGCAGTCGGACAGGGGGTCCCTATGGCTACACCTTC
d_gene: TRBD1; v_gene: TRBV19; abundance: .; j_gene: TRBJ1-4; CDR3aa: CASSPNRGQRNEKLFF; CDR3nt: TGTGCCAGTAGCCCTAACAGGGGACAGAGGAATGAAAAACTGTTTTTT
d_gene: .; v_gene: TRBV10-1; abundance: .; j_gene: TRBJ2-3; CDR3aa: CASSETTALTDTQYF; CDR3nt: TGCGCCAGCAGTGAGACGACAGCACTCACAGATACGCAGTATTTT
d_gene: .; v_gene: TRBV7-9; abundance: once; j_gene: TRBJ2-5; CDR3aa: CASSQGETQYF; CDR3nt: TGTGCCAGCAGCCAGGGGGAGACCCAGTACTTC
d_gene: .; v_gene: TRBV6-5; abundance: .; j_gene: TRBJ1-1; CDR3aa: CAIQRGTEAFF; CDR3nt: TGTGCCATACAACGAGGGACTGAAGCTTTCTTT
d_gene: .; v_gene: TRBV19; abundance: .; j_gene: TRBJ2-1; CDR3aa: CASSITGNEQFF; CDR3nt: TGTGCCAGTAGTATTACCGGGAATGAGCAGTTCTTC
d_gene: TRBD1; v_gene: TRBV5-6; abundance: once; j_gene: TRBJ1-1; CDR3aa: CASSSRTGGEAFF; CDR3nt: TGTGCCAGCAGCTCCCGGACAGGAGGGGAAGCTTTCTTT
d_gene: TRBD2; v_gene: TRBV6-2/TRBV6-3; abundance: .; j_gene: TRBJ2-1; CDR3aa: CASSLLAGGPRDNEQFF; CDR3nt: TGTGCCAGCAGCCTGCTAGCGGGAGGGCCCAGGGACAATGAGCAGTTCTTC
d_gene: TRBD1; v_gene: TRBV6-6; abundance: .; j_gene: TRBJ2-1; CDR3aa: CASKRKGQGNNEQFF; CDR3nt: TGTGCCAGCAAGAGGAAGGGACAGGGCAACAATGAGCAGTTCTTC
d_gene: .; v_gene: TRBV6-4; abundance: .; j_gene: TRBJ1-1; CDR3aa: CASRRDMNTEAFF; CDR3nt: TGTGCCAGCAGGAGGGATATGAACACTGAAGCTTTCTTT
d_gene: .; v_gene: TRBV12-3/TRBV12-4; abundance: .; j_gene: TRBJ2-1; CDR3aa: CASTKDSYNEQFF; CDR3nt: TGTGCCAGCACCAAGGACAGTTACAATGAGCAGTTCTTC
d_gene: TRBD1; v_gene: TRBV27; abundance: once; j_gene: TRBJ1-2; CDR3aa: CASSHTGTGEDGYTF; CDR3nt: TGTGCCAGCAGTCACACCGGGACAGGGGAAGATGGCTACACCTTC
d_gene: TRBD2; v_gene: TRBV6-6; abundance: medium-sized; j_gene: TRBJ2-7; CDR3aa: CASSWTSGRYEQYF; CDR3nt: TGTGCCAGCAGTTGGACTAGCGGGAGATACGAGCAGTACTTC
d_gene: .; v_gene: TRBV5-4; abundance: .; j_gene: TRBJ1-4; CDR3aa: CASSLDRDWAGEKLFF; CDR3nt: TGTGCCAGCAGCTTGGATCGGGATTGGGCGGGAGAAAAACTGTTTTTT
d_gene: TRBD1; v_gene: TRBV19; abundance: .; j_gene: TRBJ2-1; CDR3aa: CASTGTALYNEQFF; CDR3nt: TGTGCCAGTACTGGGACAGCCCTCTACAATGAGCAGTTCTTC
d_gene: .; v_gene: TRBV30; abundance: .; j_gene: TRBJ2-2; CDR3aa: CAWSIGLIGELFF; CDR3nt: TGTGCCTGGAGTATCGGACTAATCGGGGAGCTGTTTTTT
d_gene: TRBD1; v_gene: TRBV5-1; abundance: few; j_gene: TRBJ1-1; CDR3aa: CASSLGTGSTEAFF; CDR3nt: TGCGCCAGCAGCCTCGGGACAGGAAGTACTGAAGCTTTCTTT
d_gene: .; v_gene: TRBV6-5; abundance: .; j_gene: TRBJ2-7; CDR3aa: CASFPRVAYEQYF; CDR3nt: TGTGCCAGCTTCCCCCGGGTGGCTTACGAGCAGTACTTC
d_gene: .; v_gene: TRBV19; abundance: once; j_gene: TRBJ1-5; CDR3aa: CASSPRGVHQPQHF; CDR3nt: TGTGCCAGTAGTCCCAGGGGTGTTCATCAGCCCCAGCATTTT
d_gene: .; v_gene: TRBV27; abundance: .; j_gene: TRBJ1-5; CDR3aa: CASSPWQGNQPQHF; CDR3nt: TGTGCCAGCAGTCCGTGGCAGGGGAATCAGCCCCAGCATTTT
d_gene: TRBD1; v_gene: TRBV6-5; abundance: .; j_gene: TRBJ1-6; CDR3aa: CASRPATGRNSPLHF; CDR3nt: TGTGCCAGCAGGCCCGCGACAGGGAGGAATTCACCCCTCCACTTT
d_gene: .; v_gene: TRBV6-2/TRBV6-3; abundance: once; j_gene: TRBJ2-4; CDR3aa: CASSLVVPKPFKNIQYF; CDR3nt: TGTGCCAGCAGTTTGGTAGTCCCCAAGCCATTCAAAAACATTCAGTACTTC
d_gene: .; v_gene: TRBV5-4; abundance: .; j_gene: TRBJ1-2; CDR3aa: CASSLGGSPGYTF; CDR3nt: TGTGCCAGCAGCCTTGGAGGGTCTCCTGGCTACACCTTC
d_gene: TRBD1; v_gene: TRBV24-1; abundance: once; j_gene: TRBJ2-5; CDR3aa: CATSERTGGQETQYF; CDR3nt: TGTGCCACCAGTGAGAGGACAGGTGGCCAAGAGACCCAGTACTTC
d_gene: TRBD1; v_gene: TRBV6-1; abundance: .; j_gene: TRBJ1-1; CDR3aa: CASSEVDRMDEAFF; CDR3nt: TGTGCCAGCAGTGAAGTGGACAGGATGGATGAAGCTTTCTTT
d_gene: .; v_gene: TRBV5-1; abundance: .; j_gene: TRBJ2-2; CDR3aa: CASSNRVGTGELFF; CDR3nt: TGCGCCAGCAGTAACCGGGTGGGCACCGGGGAGCTGTTTTTT
d_gene: .; v_gene: TRBV7-2; abundance: .; j_gene: TRBJ2-1; CDR3aa: CASSLISRGAGDEQFF; CDR3nt: TGTGCCAGCAGCCTAATCTCTAGGGGAGCGGGTGATGAGCAGTTCTTC
d_gene: .; v_gene: TRBV29-1; abundance: .; j_gene: TRBJ1-1; CDR3aa: CSVEYSNTEAFF; CDR3nt: TGCAGCGTTGAGTACAGTAACACTGAAGCTTTCTTT
d_gene: TRBD2; v_gene: TRBV2; abundance: .; j_gene: TRBJ2-1; CDR3aa: CASSGLAGGVEQFF; CDR3nt: TGTGCCAGCAGCGGACTAGCGGGAGGCGTTGAGCAGTTCTTC
d_gene: .; v_gene: TRBV19; abundance: .; j_gene: TRBJ1-1; CDR3aa: CASGLLAGTQGAFF; CDR3nt: TGTGCCAGTGGGCTTCTAGCGGGAACCCAAGGAGCTTTCTTT
d_gene: TRBD1; v_gene: TRBV2; abundance: .; j_gene: TRBJ2-5; CDR3aa: CASRPRTGGAETQYF; CDR3nt: TGTGCCAGCAGGCCCAGGACAGGGGGCGCCGAGACCCAGTACTTC
d_gene: .; v_gene: TRBV19; abundance: .; j_gene: TRBJ1-4; CDR3aa: CASSIEGGFGREKLFF; CDR3nt: TGTGCCAGTAGTATAGAAGGAGGATTCGGTCGTGAAAAACTGTTTTTT